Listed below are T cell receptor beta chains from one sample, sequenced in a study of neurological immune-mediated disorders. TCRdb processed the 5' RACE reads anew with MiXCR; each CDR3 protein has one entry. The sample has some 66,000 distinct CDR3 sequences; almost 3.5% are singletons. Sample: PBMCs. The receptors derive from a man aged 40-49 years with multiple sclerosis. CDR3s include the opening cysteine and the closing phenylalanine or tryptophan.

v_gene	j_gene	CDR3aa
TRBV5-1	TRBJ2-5	CASSLSLAGGETQYF
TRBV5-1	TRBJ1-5	CASIRGPINQPQPQHF
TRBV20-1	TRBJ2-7	CSARDGTYEQYF
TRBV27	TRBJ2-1	CASSLIAGGYNEQFF
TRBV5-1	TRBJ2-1	CASSLHGGVAYNEQFF
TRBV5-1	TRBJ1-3	CASSLGTAIFSGKNIYF
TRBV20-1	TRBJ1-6	CSARTDYNSPLHF
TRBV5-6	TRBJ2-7	CASSMGQGSSYEQYF
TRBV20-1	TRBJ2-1	CSARRGYSLTHEQFF
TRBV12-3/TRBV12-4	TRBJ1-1	CASSLQGGYFLNTEAFF
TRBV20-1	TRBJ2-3	CSAARGRGVRDTQYF
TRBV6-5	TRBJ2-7	CASSWDRGSYEQYF
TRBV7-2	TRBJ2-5	CASSPGTLGTQYF
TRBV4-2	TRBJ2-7	CASSQDTSGSYEQYF
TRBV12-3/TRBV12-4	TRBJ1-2	CASSLDREFGGYTF
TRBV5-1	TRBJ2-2	CASSDPGGYDTGELFF
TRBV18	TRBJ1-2	CASSRAAYGYTF
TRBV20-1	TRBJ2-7	CSARQGYEQYF
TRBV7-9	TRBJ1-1	CASSLLLGREAFF
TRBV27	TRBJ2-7	CASSRLAGFYEQYF
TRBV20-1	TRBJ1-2	CSAQTPGNYGYTF
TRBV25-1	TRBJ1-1	CASSEFRRGSTEAFF
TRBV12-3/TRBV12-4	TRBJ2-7	CASSVISPGLAGQSSYEQYF
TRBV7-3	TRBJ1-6	CASSLGNTYNSPLHF
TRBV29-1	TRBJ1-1	CSVEDKGAEAFF
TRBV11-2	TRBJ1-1	CASSPSQGRTEAFF
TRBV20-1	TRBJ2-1	CSALGTGPNYNEQFF